The T cell receptor beta chain under discussion was sequenced for a study of T cells after yellow fever vaccination (dated by TCRdb to the late 2010s). Concerning the study at large: Libraries from fractions with low cell numbers were prepared with the SMART-Seq v4 Ultra Low Input RNA kit. Two healthy male donors, one aged 18 to 29 and one aged 30 to 39 years, were included in the cohort. To follow T-cell clones before and after primary and booster YFV17D yellow fever vaccination, bulk TCR alpha and beta repertoires were sequenced over time. Bulk PBMC replicates and cell subsets were isolated from blood drawn at multiple timepoints before and after both primary and secondary immunization.

Overall results and qualifications from the work: A small fraction of clonotypes showed up in both the CD4 and CD8 compartments, probably as a result of convergent recombination. The study included only a couple of donors, which limits how far the findings can be generalized. The secondary T-cell response was weaker than the primary response but faster, peaking on day 5 instead of day 15. After the booster, most clones that had expanded after primary vaccination were detected again (around 96% of CD4 and 88% of CD8), suggesting broad maintenance of memory. Computational filtering was needed because FACS-sorted repertoires could contain abundant contaminating clonotypes from the bulk population.

TCRdb records Illumina NovaSeq 6000 as the sequencer. TCR cDNA was made using 5'RACE template switching, a step that added a universal primer site and unique molecular identifiers. Priming for cDNA synthesis came from both the TCR alpha and TCR beta constant segments. Library amplification used two PCR steps, and the second PCR step added sample barcodes and sequencing adapters. Sequencing of libraries was performed on Illumina HiSeq 2500 (2x100 bp) or NovaSeq (2x150 bp). The study's processing was this. Demultiplexing of reads and collapsing into UMI consensus sequences were performed with MIGEC, and V(D)J alignment was carried out with MiXCR. Using edgeR on replicate PBMC samples, clonotypes were called vaccine-responding if FDR was below 0.01 and the log2 fold change was above 5 up to day 15. Each bulk clonotype received a CD4 or CD8 identity based on whether the sequenced CD4 or CD8 repertoire contained that clonotype at higher abundance. In-frame beta chains were kept once TCRdb had trimmed the public reads at Q25 with fastp and called clones with MiXCR. Each entry merges the rows of one CDR3 protein and shows their most common DNA and genes. The V and J calls come from TCRdb's annotation, not from the publication. In this sample the table shows 300,000 to 350,000 distinct CDR3 sequences, around 4.5% of which occur a single time. Approximately 19% of the sample is held by the ten biggest clonotypes.

Spanning cysteine to phenylalanine, the CDR3 consists of 14 amino acids. The sequence is cut down to CDR3 DNA, 42 bases in frame from base 1. For CDR1 and CDR2, the germline V gene (reference sequence) lists LNHNV and YYDKDF. V is pared back by 3 bases and J by 9 bases, with 12 bases lying between the germline termini. Note on this clonotype: There is no known antigen for this receptor. Base qualities are missing; no much larger clone stands one base away.

The sample's treatment or condition label, in plain terms: live attenuated yellow fever vaccine strain. Two biological replicates of bulk PBMCs were collected at each blood-draw timepoint. A standard Ficoll-Paque protocol was used to isolate PBMCs from peripheral blood. TriZol was used to extract RNA from bulk PBMCs, from CD4 and CD8 fractions, and from dextramer-positive and dextramer-negative fractions. This clonotype was obtained from a man between 18 and 35 years old who received the YFV17D yellow fever vaccine. Recombination linked TRBV15 to TRBJ1-6; D gene: possibly TRBD1, on 5 matching bases. Specimen: PBMCs, collected 15 days after the yellow fever booster vaccination. The DNA is as follows: TGTGCCACCAGCAGGGGACGGGGGAGTTCACCCCTCCACTTT. Translated, it gives CATSRGRGSSPLHF.